These 20 T cell receptor beta chains share one sample of origin, sequenced in a study of blood T cell repertoires in COVID-19. Sequenced by immunoSEQ multiplex PCR; TCRdb stores in-frame clones only, minus some. The sample records about 59,000 clones, 73% being singletons. Sequenced: peripheral blood. The receptors here all came from a woman in her 70s with acute or convalescent COVID-19.

The CDR3 region has the DNA TGTGCCAGCAGCTCCTTAAGCCCAGGGGTGGGCTATGGCTACACCTTC. Protein: CASSSLSPGVGYGYTF. The rearrangement uses TRBV5-6 and TRBJ1-2; tentative D call: TRBD1 (6 bases). Germline V CDR1 and CDR2: SGHDT, YYEEEE. Trimming took off 3 bases at V and 4 bases at J, with 19 bases between the two ends. The length of the CDR3 is 16 residues.

This clone was seen only a few times. The chain is built from TRBV6-5 and TRBJ1-4; tentative D call: TRBD1 (6 bases). In germline, CDR1 is MNHEY, CDR2 SVGAGI. The CDR3 is 14 amino acids. Deletions cut 5 bases from V and 6 bases from J, with 13 bases between. The CDR3 DNA is TGTGCCAGCAGTCCACAGGGAGTAGATGAAAAACTGTTTTTT. It codes for CASSPQGVDEKLFF.

The V and J genes are TRBV5-1 and TRBJ1-4; the D is unclear. The CDR3 covers 14 residues. V lost 1 base, J lost 5 bases, and 9 bases lay in between. Looked up from germline, CDR1 is SGHRS and CDR2 is YFSETQ. CDR3: CASSLMGGNEKLFF. CDR3 sequence (DNA): TGCGCCAGCAGCTTGATGGGAGGGAATGAAAAACTGTTTTTT.

For the CDR3, the DNA is TGTGCCAGCAATCCGGGGCAGGGAGGCTATAATTCACCCCTCCACTTT. This sequence encodes CASNPGQGGYNSPLHF. The chain employs TRBV7-9 and TRBJ1-6; D is perhaps TRBD1 (5 bases). The ends were cut back, 7 bases at V and 3 bases at J, with 16 bases in the middle. Germline V gene data show CDR1 as SEHNR and CDR2 as FQNEAQ (reference sequence). The CDR3 loop spans 16 amino acids.

This sequence joins TRBV5-4 and TRBJ1-2, with TRBD1 matching over 9 bases. The CDR3 sequence is 17 residues long. Germline-derived CDR1 and CDR2 are SGHNT and YYREEE (reference sequence). The junction had 13 bases not matched to a gene; V was cut back by 3 bases and J by 4 bases. CDR3 in amino acids: CASSSTGGVGLGYGYTF. The CDR3 nucleotides read TGTGCCAGCAGCTCAACAGGGGGCGTAGGGTTAGGCTATGGCTACACCTTC.

The chain is built from TRBV29-1 and TRBJ2-5; D uncertain. The CDR3 runs 10 residues. Germline CDR1 reads SQVTM; CDR2 reads ANQGSEA. V dropped 5 bases and J dropped 5 bases, with 6 bases sitting between them. The CDR3 protein is CSVIIETQYF. The CDR3, as DNA: TGCAGCGTTATCATCGAGACCCAGTACTTC. Combining the CDR3 with reference TRBV29-1 and TRBJ2-5 gives the whole variable domain SAVISQKPSRDICQRGTSLTIQCQVDSQVTMMFWYRQQPGQSLTLIATANQGSEATYESGFVIDKFPISRPNLTFSTLTVSNMSPEDSSIYLCSVIIETQYFGPGTRLLVL.

The chain combines TRBV7-7 with TRBJ2-3, with D possibly TRBD2 on 5 matching bases. Per germline, CDR1 SSHAT and CDR2 FNYEAQ (reference sequence). The CDR3 has 13 residues. The ends were cut back, 0 bases at V and 6 bases at J, with 7 bases in the middle. The CDR3 spells CASSLAPGDTQYF. The CDR3 DNA is TGTGCCAGCAGCTTAGCCCCGGGGGATACGCAGTATTTT.

The chain uses TRBV30 and TRBJ1-1; D ambiguous. In germline, CDR1 is GTSNPN, CDR2 SVGIG (reference sequence). V was clipped by 2 bases and J by 1 base, with 8 bases between them. This CDR3 comprises 13 residues. CDR3: CAWSNPPNTEAFF. The CDR3 DNA is TGTGCCTGGAGTAATCCTCCGAACACTGAAGCTTTCTTT.

This clone was observed a single time. The V call is TRBV19, the J call TRBJ2-7; 7 bases are a match to TRBD2. Germline loops: CDR1 LNHDA, CDR2 SQIVND (reference sequence). The V and J ends lost 3 bases and 5 bases, in that order; junction bases with no gene match: 10. This CDR3 region has 15 residues. The CDR3 nucleotides read TGTGCCAGTAGTATCAATTTGGGGGGGTTCGACGAGCAGTACTTC. As protein: CASSINLGGFDEQYF.

This clone was counted between two and nine times. The chain combines TRBV6-1 with TRBJ1-1; D is ambiguous. Trimming pared 5 bases from V and 5 bases from J, leaving 9 bases between. The CDR3 sequence is 12 residues long. Germline V lookup: CDR1 MNHNS, CDR2 SASEGT. In nucleotides, the CDR3 is TGTGCCAGCAGTTTGGGAGTGACTGAAGCTTTCTTT. Protein: CASSLGVTEAFF.

The chain recombines TRBV9 with TRBJ2-2, with 14 bases that match TRBD2. CDR1 and CDR2 (germline): SGDLS, YYNGEE. The CDR3 spans 17 residues. Trimming removed 4 bases from V and 5 bases from J; junction bases left unmatched: 7. CDR3 amino acids: CASSSGLAGALTGELFF. In nucleotides, the CDR3 is TGTGCCAGCAGCTCGGGACTAGCGGGGGCCCTAACCGGGGAGCTGTTTTTT.

The chain has TRBV18 and TRBJ1-3; tentatively, D is TRBD1 (6 bases). The CDR3 has 13 amino acids. V lost 8 bases, J lost 4 bases, and 12 bases lay in between. CDR1 and CDR2 (germline): KGHSH, LQKENI. As DNA, the CDR3 is TGTGCCAGCGCATCAGGGGAAGGAAACACCATATATTTT. Its protein product is CASASGEGNTIYF.

This clone has a handful of counts. The DNA for the CDR3 is TGTGCCAGCTCCCGGGACTCTCCTACCCATGGCTACACCTTC. Translation: CASSRDSPTHGYTF. The chain has TRBV27 and TRBJ1-2, with D possibly matching TRBD1 (5 bases). The CDR3 is 14 residues long. In germline, CDR1 is MNHEY, CDR2 SMNVEV (reference sequence). V lost 8 bases to trimming and J lost 6 bases, with 19 bases between them.

The table lists this clone with a few counts. The V and J genes are TRBV3-1 (or the pseudogene TRBV3-2) and TRBJ2-5; 10 bases fit TRBD1. The CDR3 consists of 18 residues. Germline CDR1 and CDR2: LGHDT and YNNKEL (reference sequence). V trimming: 4 bases; J trimming: 5 bases; junction bases outside the gene matches: 16. CDR3 coding DNA: TGTGCCAGCAGCCTCCGACAGGGGGCCGCCTCCAGGGGCGAGACCCAGTACTTC. Amino acid sequence: CASSLRQGAASRGETQYF.

This clone was detected a few times. The rearrangement links TRBV5-6 to TRBJ2-1; 8 bases fit TRBD2. The V and J ends lost 2 bases and 1 base, in that order; junction bases with no gene match: 8. Germline V lookup: CDR1 SGHDT, CDR2 YYEEEE. The CDR3 totals 17 residues. The CDR3 loop is CASSFGRGGISYNEQFF. CDR3 bases: TGTGCCAGCAGCTTTGGACGGGGGGGGATTTCCTACAATGAGCAGTTCTTC.

V usage is TRBV7-9 and J usage is TRBJ1-3; D is undetermined. CDR1 is SEHNR, CDR2 FQNEAQ, per germline (reference sequence). The V end lost 5 bases, the J end lost 0 bases, and 8 bases lay between the germline ends. CDR3 length: 14 amino acids. The CDR3 DNA follows: TGTGCCAGCAGCCGTGAGGCCTCTGGAAACACCATATATTTT. This gives the protein CASSREASGNTIYF.

The chain links TRBV9 to TRBJ2-2; maybe TRBD1 (5 bases). The V gene's germline CDR1 is SGDLS and CDR2 YYNGEE. The V and J ends lost 2 bases and 4 bases respectively, with 18 bases between them. This CDR3 has 17 residues. CDR3: CASSVIPRVKSTGELFF. The DNA for the CDR3 is TGTGCCAGCAGCGTGATCCCCAGGGTAAAGAGCACCGGGGAGCTGTTTTTT.

The CDR3 spells CASSISVGATAEAFF. The CDR3 DNA sequence: TGTGCCAGTAGTATTAGTGTTGGAGCGACCGCTGAAGCTTTCTTT. V usage is TRBV19 and J usage is TRBJ1-1; D not resolved. The CDR3 extends over 15 amino acids. The V gene lost 3 bases and the J gene lost 6 bases, with 17 bases spanning the gap. Germline CDR1 is LNHDA and CDR2 is SQIVND (reference sequence).

CDR3 loop: CASSLGGQGAREQYF. Written as DNA, the CDR3 is TGTGCCAGCAGCTTAGGGGGACAGGGGGCGCGAGAGCAGTACTTC. J is TRBJ2-7 and V is TRBV7-9; 12 bases line up with TRBD1. CDR1 is SEHNR and CDR2 is FQNEAQ in the germline V gene (reference sequence). This CDR3 contains 15 residues. Trimming cost V 1 base and J 7 bases; bases outside gene matches: 5.

The sample holds a few counts of this clone. The genes are TRBV5-4 and TRBJ2-1; 10 bases match TRBD1. CDR1 is SGHNT, CDR2 YYREEE, per germline (reference sequence). The CDR3 contains 16 residues. V lost 4 bases to trimming and J lost 5 bases; unmatched junction nucleotides: 9. The DNA of the CDR3 is TGTGCCAGCAGCCCGGATACCGGGACAGGGGACAATGAGCAGTTCTTC. Translating gives CASSPDTGTGDNEQFF.